Following are 26 T cell receptor beta chains from one sample sequenced in a study of brain T cells in children with intractable seizures. The time point was: blood from clinic visit 5 months post-surgery; TSC patient then seizure free. TCRdb's copy holds only in-frame clones and misses some; the assay was immunoSEQ multiplex PCR. The table lists about 340,000 clones, about 94% of them singletons. The source material was peripheral blood, sampled about 5 months after surgery. All receptors derive from a boy younger than two with tuberous sclerosis and intractable seizures.

This clone has just one count. The chain combines TRBV2 with TRBJ2-1; 9 nucleotides align to TRBD2. Trimming removed 4 bases from V and 4 bases from J; junction bases left unmatched: 5. Germline CDR1 reads SNHLY; CDR2 reads FYNNEI. The CDR3 totals 15 residues. The DNA of the CDR3 is TGTGCCAGCAGTGGGCTAGCGGGACGATACAATGAGCAGTTCTTC. Its protein is CASSGLAGRYNEQFF. Based on the CDR3 plus reference TRBV2 and TRBJ2-1, the full variable domain is EPEVTQTPSHQVTQMGQEVILRCVPISNHLYFYWYRQILGQKVEFLVSFYNNEISEKSEIFDDQFSVERPDGSNFTLKIRSTKLEDSAMYFCASSGLAGRYNEQFFGPGTRLTVL.

The rearrangement uses TRBV30 and TRBJ2-6, with TRBD1 matching 7 bases. The CDR3 runs 13 residues. In germline, CDR1 is GTSNPN, CDR2 SVGIG (reference sequence). The CDR3 spells CGGDRAGANVLTF. The CDR3 nucleotides read TGTGGTGGAGACAGGGCCGGGGCCAACGTCCTGACTTTC.

The chain carries TRBV2 and TRBJ2-3, with 9 nucleotides matching TRBD1. Germline CDR1 is SNHLY and CDR2 is FYNNEI. The CDR3 contains 14 residues. The J segment lost 4 bases and the V segment lost 8 bases, leaving 7 bases of the junction unmatched. CDR3 residues: CASRRDRVPDTQYF. The CDR3 DNA reads as TGTGCCAGCCGTCGGGACAGGGTCCCAGATACGCAGTATTTT. The full variable domain, with the rest looked up from reference TRBV2 and TRBJ2-3, is EPEVTQTPSHQVTQMGQEVILRCVPISNHLYFYWYRQILGQKVEFLVSFYNNEISEKSEIFDDQFSVERPDGSNFTLKIRSTKLEDSAMYFCASRRDRVPDTQYFGPGTRLTVL.

Remarks on this clone: No DNA is shown, since the ends of the CDR3 on it are uncertain; the CDR3 is the one TCRdb lists. CDR3 in amino acids: CASSKSCFGTGTEQYF. The rearrangement links TRBV21-1 to TRBJ2-5; the table calls TRBD1, which could not be checked here. TRBV21-1 is annotated as a pseudogene. Ends included, the CDR3 has 16 residues.

The gene calls are TRBV9 and TRBJ2-1; maybe TRBD2 (6 bases). V was cut by 0 bases and J by 3 bases, with 7 bases left in between. Germline CDR1 reads SGDLS; CDR2 reads YYNGEE. This CDR3 comprises 14 residues. The CDR3 reads CASSVVGGYNEQFF. The CDR3 bases are TGTGCCAGCAGCGTAGTCGGGGGCTACAATGAGCAGTTCTTC.

The chain joins TRBV28 to TRBJ2-3, with D possibly TRBD2 on 6 matching bases. CDR1 and CDR2 (germline): MDHEN, SYDVKM. The ends were cut back, 3 bases at V and 0 bases at J, with 10 bases in the middle. CDR3 length: 15 amino acids. CDR3 bases: TGTGCCAGCAGTTTGGGCGGGACGAGCACAGATACGCAGTATTTT. It is translated as CASSLGGTSTDTQYF. Looking up the rest from reference TRBV28 and TRBJ2-3 gives the full variable domain: DVKVTQSSRYLVKRTGEKVFLECVQDMDHENMFWYRQDPGLGLRLIYFSYDVKMKEKGDIPEGYSVSREKKERFSLILESASTNQTSMYLCASSLGGTSTDTQYFGPGTRLTVL.

The V gene is TRBV27, the J gene TRBJ2-3, with 8 nucleotides matching TRBD2. The germline CDR1 and CDR2 sequences are MNHEY and SMNVEV (reference sequence). The CDR3 sequence is 14 residues long. The junction had 8 bases not matched to a gene; V was cut back by 8 bases and J by 4 bases. The CDR3 loop is CASSRGGSADTQYF. CDR3 nucleotide sequence: TGTGCCAGCTCCCGGGGGGGATCCGCAGATACGCAGTATTTT.

The rearrangement uses TRBV10-3 and TRBJ1-2; tentatively, D is TRBD1 (6 bases). The CDR3 consists of 14 residues. From germline, CDR1 is ENHRY and CDR2 SYGVKD. The V end lost 9 bases, the J end lost 0 bases, and 14 bases lay between the germline ends. DNA for the CDR3: TGTGCCATATTATCACAGGGCTCTAACTATGGCTACACCTTC. This sequence encodes CAILSQGSNYGYTF.

This clone has more than one count but fewer than ten. The rearrangement joins TRBV7-9 to TRBJ1-1; D gene ambiguous. Germline V gene sequence: CDR1 SEHNR, CDR2 FQNEAQ (reference sequence). V was clipped by 6 bases and J by 4 bases, with 9 bases between them. The CDR3 covers 12 residues. CDR3 sequence (DNA): TGTGCCAGCAGGGTGCAGATCACTGAAGCTTTCTTT. Amino acids: CASRVQITEAFF.

Concerning this clone: This same CDR3 is encoded by further DNA sequences in the sample. This chain connects TRBV9 to TRBJ2-7, with 11 bases aligning to TRBD2. Germline V CDR1 and CDR2: SGDLS, YYNGEE. V trimming: 0 bases; J trimming: 3 bases; junction bases outside the gene matches: 2. CDR3 length equals 15 residues. The CDR3 sequence: CASSVGLAGNYEQYF. The CDR3 nucleotides are TGTGCCAGCAGCGTAGGACTAGCGGGGAACTACGAGCAGTACTTC.

This clone was counted once. CDR3 DNA: TGTGCCAGCAGCGTAGTGGCCAGCTCCTACGAGCAGTACTTC. Its translation: CASSVVASSYEQYF. V and J are TRBV9 and TRBJ2-7; D is undetermined. V lost 0 bases and J 0 bases, leaving 7 bases between the germline ends. This CDR3 has 14 residues. Germline V lookup: CDR1 SGDLS, CDR2 YYNGEE.

This clone appeared once. For the CDR3, the DNA is TGTGCCAGCAGTGAGCCGACCTTACTGTACAATGAGCAGTTCTTC. The encoded protein is CASSEPTLLYNEQFF. The chain employs TRBV2 and TRBJ2-1; D remains unclear. CDR3 length: 15 amino acids. Trimming left V 3 bases short and J 4 bases short, with 13 bases between. From germline, CDR1 is SNHLY and CDR2 FYNNEI.

This chain connects TRBV19 to TRBJ2-1, with 12 positions matching TRBD2. Germline V gives CDR1 LNHDA, CDR2 SQIVND (reference sequence). J gave up 3 bases and V 9 bases, and 3 bases lay outside the gene matches. The CDR3 has 14 amino acids. The CDR3 DNA reads TGTGCCAGCCAACTAGCGGGAGGCTACAATGAGCAGTTCTTC. This codes for CASQLAGGYNEQFF.

This clone was picked up one time. As DNA, the CDR3 is TGTGCCACCAGTGATCCGTCTAGCGGGACCTACGAGCAGTACTTC. Its protein product is CATSDPSSGTYEQYF. The chain is built from TRBV24-1 and TRBJ2-7, with 9 nucleotides matching TRBD2. V trimming: 3 bases; J trimming: 2 bases; junction bases outside the gene matches: 4. The CDR3 is 15 residues long. CDR1 and CDR2 from the germline V gene are KGHDR and SFDVKD.

This rearrangement joins TRBV6-1 to TRBJ1-5; maybe TRBD1 (5 bases). CDR3 length: 16 residues. Looked up from germline, CDR1 is MNHNS and CDR2 is SASEGT. Trimming took 1 base from V and 0 from J, leaving 10 bases between them. The CDR3 DNA is TGTGCCAGCAGTGAAGGTAGGGGATATAGCAATCAGCCCCAGCATTTT. Translation gives CASSEGRGYSNQPQHF.

The chain employs TRBV3-1 (or the pseudogene TRBV3-2) and TRBJ1-1; no definite D call. V lost 4 bases and J 1 base, leaving 10 bases between the germline ends. CDR1 is LGHDT and CDR2 is YNNKEL in the germline V gene (reference sequence). CDR3 size: 14 residues. The CDR3 sequence is CASSRGDGNTEAFF. For the CDR3, the DNA is TGTGCCAGCAGCCGGGGAGACGGGAACACTGAAGCTTTCTTT.

V usage is TRBV6-5 and J usage is TRBJ1-3; D is undetermined. V lost 4 bases, J lost 0 bases, and 7 bases lay in between. The germline V gene has CDR1 MNHEY and CDR2 SVGAGI. CDR3 length: 14 residues. Written as DNA, the CDR3 is TGTGCCAGCAGTTCAGAGAGCTCTGGAAACACCATATATTTT. This sequence encodes CASSSESSGNTIYF.

The CDR3 DNA follows: TGCGCCAGCAGCCAAGTTCACAGGGTCCATGAGCAGTTCTTC. Its protein product is CASSQVHRVHEQFF. This chain uses TRBV4-1 with TRBJ2-1; TRBD1 might be the D (6 bases). V lost 1 base and J 8 bases, leaving 12 bases between the germline ends. The CDR3 runs to 14 residues. CDR1 is MGHRA and CDR2 is YSYEKL in the germline V gene.

The chain combines TRBV2 with TRBJ2-7; D possibly corresponds to TRBD1 (6 bases). From germline, CDR1 is SNHLY and CDR2 FYNNEI. With 5 bases removed from V and 2 bases from J, the gap between germline ends came to 10 bases. The CDR3 extends over 13 amino acids. This chain's CDR3 is CASSSGGPYEQYF. In DNA form, the CDR3 reads TGTGCCAGCAGTTCTGGGGGCCCCTACGAGCAGTACTTC.

As concerns this clone: A much larger clone sits a single nucleotide away, making a read error possible. Distinct nucleotide sequences in the sample also encode this CDR3. The chain employs TRBV3-1 (or the pseudogene TRBV3-2) and TRBJ2-2; D perhaps matches TRBD1 (6 bases). The CDR3 covers 13 residues. V gave up 4 bases and J gave up 5 bases, with 8 bases separating them. Germline V gene lookup returns CDR1 LGHDT and CDR2 YNNKEL (reference sequence). The CDR3 sequence is CASSPTGTGELFF. The CDR3 DNA sequence: TGTGCCAGCAGCCCCACAGGGACCGGGGAGCTGTTTTTT.

This clone was detected only a few times. V and J are TRBV6-5 and TRBJ1-2; perhaps TRBD1 as D (5 bases). V shed 0 bases and J shed 1 base, with 9 bases lying between them. This CDR3 comprises 15 residues. Per the germline V gene, CDR1 is MNHEY and CDR2 is SVGAGI. CDR3 loop: CASSYSQGFNYGYTF. Written as DNA, the CDR3 is TGTGCCAGCAGTTACTCGCAGGGTTTTAACTATGGCTACACCTTC.

This clone was recorded once. J is TRBJ1-2 and V is TRBV19, with a possible D match to TRBD1 (5 bases). The CDR3 runs 15 residues. Trimming pared 1 base from V and 3 bases from J, leaving 12 bases between. Germline V lookup: CDR1 LNHDA, CDR2 SQIVND (reference sequence). The CDR3, as DNA: TGTGCCAGTAGTATAGGATTGGGGCGCGACTATGGCTACACCTTC. Protein: CASSIGLGRDYGYTF.

This chain uses TRBV7-8 with TRBJ2-1; 7 nucleotides agree with TRBD2. CDR1 is SGHVS, CDR2 FQNEAQ, per germline. This CDR3 comprises 19 residues. V lost 7 bases, J lost 4 bases, and 22 bases stayed unmatched. CDR3 residues: CASTLKGREIPAGYNEQFF. As DNA, the CDR3 is TGTGCCAGCACCTTGAAGGGCAGGGAAATTCCAGCGGGGTACAATGAGCAGTTCTTC.

The J gene is TRBJ1-4, the V gene TRBV9; TRBD1 matches 7 bases. The length of the CDR3 is 14 residues. V lost 4 bases and J lost 8; bases outside the gene matches: 8. Germline-derived CDR1 and CDR2 are SGDLS and YYNGEE. CDR3 DNA: TGTGCCAGCAGCCTGGGACAGTGGGGAGAAAAACTGTTTTTT. This gives the protein CASSLGQWGEKLFF.

V is TRBV27 and J is TRBJ1-3, with 8 nucleotides matching TRBD1. CDR1 is MNHEY, CDR2 SMNVEV, per germline (reference sequence). The ends lost 4 bases at V and 0 bases at J; junction bases unmatched: 11. This CDR3 is built from 18 residues. The CDR3 DNA sequence: TGTGCCAGCAGTTCCTACCAGGGGGCAACGAGCTCTGGAAACACCATATATTTT. Translating it yields CASSSYQGATSSGNTIYF.

The sample holds a few counts of this clone. The rearrangement uses TRBV6-5 and TRBJ1-2, with unresolved D. Deletions cut 6 bases from V and 2 bases from J, with 13 bases between. Germline assignment: CDR1 MNHEY and CDR2 SVGAGI. The CDR3 runs to 14 residues. The CDR3 DNA is TGTGCCAGCAGCCCCTCCGCGTTAAACTATGGCTACACCTTC. It is translated as CASSPSALNYGYTF.